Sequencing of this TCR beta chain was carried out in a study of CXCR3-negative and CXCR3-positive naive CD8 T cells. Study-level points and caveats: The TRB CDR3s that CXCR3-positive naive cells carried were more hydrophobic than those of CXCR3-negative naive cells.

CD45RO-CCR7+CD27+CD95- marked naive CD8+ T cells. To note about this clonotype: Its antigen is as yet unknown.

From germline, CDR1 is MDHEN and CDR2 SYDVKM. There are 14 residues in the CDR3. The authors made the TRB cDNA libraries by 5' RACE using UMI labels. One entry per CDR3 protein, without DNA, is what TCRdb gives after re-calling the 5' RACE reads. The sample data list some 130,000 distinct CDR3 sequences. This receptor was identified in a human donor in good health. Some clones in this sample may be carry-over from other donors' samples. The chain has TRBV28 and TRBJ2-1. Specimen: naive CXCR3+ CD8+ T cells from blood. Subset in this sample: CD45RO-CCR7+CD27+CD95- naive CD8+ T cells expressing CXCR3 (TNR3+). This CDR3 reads CASSLGRLNNEQFF.